The 8 T cell receptor beta chains below all came from one sample that was sequenced in a study of T cells in Graves' hyperthyroidism and ophthalmopathy. RNA transcripts served as the template for amplifying TCR beta CDR3 regions. Using the HTBI primer set, a first-round RT-PCR was run on the TCR CDR3. Using its own MiXCR run on the multiplex PCR reads, TCRdb lists one record per CDR3 protein. The sample lists 350,000 to 450,000 distinct CDR3 sequences, over 13% seen once, with approximately 29% in the top ten. Sequenced material: blood. Source of these receptors: a man aged 50 to 59 with Graves' ophthalmopathy.

The chain employs TRBV19 and TRBJ2-7; TRBD2 agrees at 8 bases. J was trimmed by 2 bases and V by 5 bases; bases with no gene match: 5. This CDR3 comprises 14 residues. Germline V lookup: CDR1 LNHDA, CDR2 SQIVND (reference sequence). The CDR3 region is CASSYGLATYEQYF. In DNA form, the CDR3 reads TGTGCCAGTAGTTATGGACTAGCCACCTACGAGCAGTACTTC.

The chain recombines TRBV2 with TRBJ2-3; TRBD2 aligns across 9 bases. The CDR3 has 15 amino acids. The germline V gene has CDR1 SNHLY and CDR2 FYNNEI. J was trimmed by 6 bases and V by 7 bases; bases with no gene match: 11. CDR3 DNA sequence: TGTGCCAGCACCAGAGAGGCGGGAGGGGGGGATACGCAGTATTTT. Residues: CASTREAGGGDTQYF.

There are a few counts of this clonotype. The rearrangement uses TRBV6-1 and TRBJ1-2, with 7 bases fitting TRBD1. Germline CDR1 MNHNS, CDR2 SASEGT. CDR3 length equals 14 residues. The ends lost 5 bases at V and 8 bases at J; junction bases unmatched: 11. CDR3 nucleotide sequence: TGTGCCAGCAGTACATACAGGGGAGATCGGGGCTACACCTTC. Protein product: CASSTYRGDRGYTF.

This clonotype has just a few counts. The junction and the germline gene differ at one end; a read error may be behind it. V usage is TRBV10-3 and J usage is TRBJ1-2, with D hard to call. This CDR3 has 13 amino acids. The V gene's germline CDR1 is ENHRY and CDR2 SYGVKD. The CDR3 DNA is TGCGCCATCAGTGACGCCCAGAACTATGGCTACACCTTC. Amino acids: CAISDAQNYGYTF.

This clonotype was found many times. The chain couples TRBV12-5 to TRBJ1-5; D gene unclear. This CDR3 contains 13 residues. Deletions cut 4 bases from V and 3 bases from J, with 7 bases between. Germline CDR1 and CDR2: LGHNT and FRNRAP. The CDR3 nucleotides read TGTGCTAGTGGTTCCGGGAACAATCAGCCCCAGCATTTT. Its protein is CASGSGNNQPQHF.

This clonotype has more than one count but fewer than ten. The V and J genes are TRBV24-1 and TRBJ2-3; D is ambiguous. V dropped 12 bases and J dropped 4 bases, with 10 bases sitting between them. The germline gives CDR1 KGHDR, CDR2 SFDVKD. This CDR3 spans 11 amino acids. CDR3 sequence reads: CAAATADTQYF. The CDR3 DNA follows: TGTGCCGCCGCGACCGCAGATACGCAGTATTTT.

There are many counts of this clonotype. For the CDR3, the DNA is TGTGCCAGCAGCCTGGGACGGGAAGCTTTCTTT. Protein sequence: CASSLGREAFF. The chain carries TRBV7-8 and TRBJ1-1, with D tentatively TRBD1 (5 bases). Germline CDR1 and CDR2: SGHVS and FQNEAQ. V lost 5 bases and J lost 8, with 9 bases in between. This CDR3 comprises 11 residues.

The rearrangement joins TRBV19 to TRBJ2-3, with TRBD2 matching 9 bases. Germline values: CDR1 LNHDA, CDR2 SQIVND (reference sequence). Germline trimming cut 7 bases from V and 4 bases from J; bases unmatched to any gene: 9. The CDR3 has 15 residues. CDR3 residues: CASISGRASADTQYF. CDR3 nucleotide sequence: TGTGCCAGTATTAGCGGGAGAGCGTCCGCAGATACGCAGTATTTT.